One sample yielded the 27 T cell receptor beta chains listed below, sequenced in a study of early T cells in non-severe SARS-CoV-2 infection. One entry per CDR3 protein, called by TCRdb with MiXCR from the 5' RACE reads. The data hold tens of thousands of distinct CDR3 sequences, with around 20% observed a single time. The specimen was whole blood, collected at baseline. The source is an adult who was a healthcare worker with PCR-confirmed SARS-CoV-2 infection or an uninfected control (not recorded which).

This clonotype was counted a few times. The rearrangement joins TRBV27 to TRBJ2-3; D not certain. Germline values: CDR1 MNHEY, CDR2 SMNVEV (reference sequence). The CDR3 contains 11 residues. The V and J ends lost 8 bases and 0 bases respectively, with 3 bases between them. CDR3 DNA: TGTGCCAGCCATAGCACAGATACGCAGTATTTT. Protein product: CASHSTDTQYF.

Concerning this clonotype: A read error may be the cause here, since a much bigger clone is one base away. The rearrangement links TRBV13 to TRBJ2-4; TRBD1 might be the D (5 bases). V lost 5 bases to trimming and J lost 12 bases, with 20 bases between them. This CDR3 has 14 residues. Germline V gene lookup returns CDR1 PRHDT and CDR2 FYEKMQ (reference sequence). Here the CDR3 reads CASSIKPTDKNQYF. As DNA, the CDR3 is TGTGCCAGCAGCATAAAACCGACAGATAAAAATCAGTACTTC.

The V call is TRBV18, the J call TRBJ1-4, with 8 bases lining up with TRBD1. J was trimmed by 7 bases and V by 3 bases; bases with no gene match: 4. Germline lookup yields CDR1 KGHSH and CDR2 LQKENI. The CDR3 spans 14 residues. CDR3 in amino acids: CASSPDRACEKLFF. Written as DNA, the CDR3 is TGTGCCAGCTCACCGGACAGGGCGTGTGAAAAACTGTTTTTT.

This clonotype was detected a few times. This chain links TRBV10-3 with TRBJ1-2; D is perhaps TRBD1 (5 bases). Trimming cost V 7 bases and J 6 bases, with 12 bases left between them. Germline lookup yields CDR1 ENHRY and CDR2 SYGVKD. The CDR3 extends over 12 amino acids. CDR3 loop: CAINTGRHGYTF. In DNA form, the CDR3 reads TGTGCCATCAATACGGGACGGCATGGCTACACCTTC.

This clonotype was counted a few times. The chain combines TRBV5-6 with TRBJ2-3; 9 nucleotides agree with TRBD2. Germline CDR1 SGHDT, CDR2 YYEEEE. Germline trimming cut 3 bases from V and 0 bases from J; bases unmatched to any gene: 8. The CDR3 extends over 17 amino acids. CDR3 residues: CASSSRTSAPSTDTQYF. The CDR3 DNA reads as TGTGCCAGCAGCTCGCGGACTAGCGCCCCTAGCACAGATACGCAGTATTTT. The whole variable domain, filled in from reference TRBV5-6 and TRBJ2-3, reads DAGVTQSPTHLIKTRGQQVTLRCSPKSGHDTVSWYQQALGQGPQFIFQYYEEEERQRGNFPDRFSGHQFPNYSSELNVNALLLGDSALYLCASSSRTSAPSTDTQYFGPGTRLTVL.

This clonotype was recorded a few times. The chain employs TRBV5-1 and TRBJ1-6; D might be TRBD1 (6 bases). Germline loops: CDR1 SGHRS, CDR2 YFSETQ. V dropped 4 bases and J dropped 8 bases, with 10 bases sitting between them. This CDR3 is 13 amino acids long. The CDR3 nucleotides read TGCGCCAGCAGCGGGGGGCAGGATTCACCCCTCCACTTT. Translated: CASSGGQDSPLHF.

This chain uses TRBV19 with TRBJ2-2; TRBD1 might be the D (5 bases). The CDR3 spans 16 residues. Germline CDR1 LNHDA, CDR2 SQIVND (reference sequence). With 4 bases removed from V and 3 bases from J, the gap between germline ends came to 15 bases. This chain's CDR3 is CASSTPQGAHTGELFF. The CDR3 DNA follows: TGTGCCAGTAGTACCCCCCAAGGGGCTCACACCGGGGAGCTGTTTTTT.

This chain connects TRBV6-6 to TRBJ1-2; D is ambiguous. The CDR3 has 15 residues. Trimming removed 7 bases from V and 1 base from J, with 16 bases in between. CDR1 is MNHNY and CDR2 is SVGAGI in the germline V gene (reference sequence). In DNA, the CDR3 is TGTGCCAGCAATCTACGGGGAGCGGTTAACTATGGCTACACCTTC. This translates into CASNLRGAVNYGYTF.

The genes are TRBV10-1 and TRBJ2-3; D is unclear. The germline V gene has CDR1 WNHNN and CDR2 SYGVQD (reference sequence). This CDR3 has 13 amino acids. Trimming cost V 4 bases and J 4 bases, with 9 bases left between them. The CDR3 reads CASSAPPADTQYF. The CDR3 DNA sequence: TGCGCCAGCAGTGCCCCGCCGGCAGATACGCAGTATTTT.

V and J are TRBV4-1 and TRBJ2-1; 7 nucleotides match TRBD1. CDR3 length: 13 amino acids. Per germline, CDR1 MGHRA and CDR2 YSYEKL. V lost 1 base and J lost 6; bases outside the gene matches: 0. The CDR3 bases are TGCGCCAGCAGCCAAGGACAGGGCAATGAGCAGTTCTTC. This translates into CASSQGQGNEQFF.

The gene calls are TRBV12-3 or TRBV12-4 and TRBJ2-2; 8 nucleotides line up with TRBD2. The CDR3 is 15 amino acids. After removal of 7 bases from V and 4 bases from J, the junction contained 8 bases not matched to a gene. CDR3: CASNQRGSGTGELFF. As DNA, the CDR3 is TGTGCCAGCAACCAGCGGGGGTCGGGCACCGGGGAGCTGTTTTTT.

The DNA of the CDR3 is TGTGCCTGGGGAACTGGGCCCGATGGCTACACCTTC. Translated, it gives CAWGTGPDGYTF. The J gene is TRBJ1-2, the V gene TRBV30; D is undetermined. The CDR3 spans 12 residues. Trimming removed 5 bases from V and 6 bases from J, with 13 bases in between. From germline, CDR1 is GTSNPN and CDR2 SVGIG (reference sequence).

The CDR3 here is CASSPQGKGQPQHF. The CDR3 DNA is TGTGCCAGCTCACCCCAGGGGAAGGGACAGCCCCAGCATTTT. The J gene is TRBJ1-5, the V gene TRBV18; TRBD1 might be the D (6 bases). This CDR3 comprises 14 residues. V was cut by 3 bases and J by 7 bases, with 13 bases left in between. CDR1 is KGHSH and CDR2 is LQKENI in the germline V gene.

This clonotype has more than one count but fewer than ten. This chain uses TRBV6-6 with TRBJ1-5, with no clear D. Germline loops: CDR1 MNHNY, CDR2 SVGAGI (reference sequence). Trimming left V 6 bases short and J 2 bases short, with 11 bases between. The CDR3 is 14 amino acids. The CDR3 region has the DNA TGTGCCAGCAGACCTGCTGGGGGCAATCAGCCCCAGCATTTT. It specifies CASRPAGGNQPQHF.

This clonotype was counted between two and nine times. The chain joins TRBV3-1 to TRBJ2-3, with 7 positions matching TRBD1. V gave up 5 bases and J gave up 4 bases; unmatched junction bases: 6. The germline V gene has CDR1 LGHDT and CDR2 YNNKEL (reference sequence). This CDR3 contains 14 residues. CDR3 region: CASSVRQGADTQYF. As DNA, the CDR3 is TGTGCCAGCAGCGTCCGACAGGGTGCAGATACGCAGTATTTT.

The V gene is TRBV29-1, the J gene TRBJ1-1; D remains unclear. With 6 bases removed from V and 4 bases from J, the gap between germline ends came to 9 bases. CDR3 length: 11 amino acids. Looked up from germline, CDR1 is SQVTM and CDR2 is ANQGSEA. In DNA form, the CDR3 reads TGCAGCGTCGTGTCCCCCACTGAAGCTTTCTTT. Its translation is CSVVSPTEAFF.

The rearrangement joins TRBV5-1 to TRBJ2-3; the D is unclear. Germline V gene sequence: CDR1 SGHRS, CDR2 YFSETQ. This CDR3 comprises 14 residues. The ends were cut back, 0 bases at V and 4 bases at J, with 9 bases in the middle. DNA for the CDR3: TGCGCCAGCAGCTTGGCCCCAGCCCCAGATACGCAGTATTTT. Translation gives CASSLAPAPDTQYF.

There are a few counts of this clonotype. CDR3 sequence: CAWSALGTSGGKQYF. The CDR3 region has the DNA TGTGCCTGGAGTGCATTAGGGACTAGCGGGGGGAAGCAGTACTTC. The chain combines TRBV30 with TRBJ2-7, with 15 bases that match TRBD2. The CDR3 is made up of 15 amino acids. With V trimmed by 1 base and J by 8 bases, 6 bases remained unmatched. Germline CDR1 and CDR2: GTSNPN and SVGIG (reference sequence).

This clonotype was detected ten times or more. V and J are TRBV13 and TRBJ2-3, with D tentatively TRBD2 (5 bases). Germline CDR1 is PRHDT and CDR2 is FYEKMQ (reference sequence). The V end was cut by 3 bases, the J end by 6 bases, with 13 bases between. The CDR3 has 14 residues. The CDR3 bases are TGTGCCAGCAGCTTGGAGGTGTCGGGGGATACGCAGTATTTT. Protein: CASSLEVSGDTQYF. The entire variable domain, with the rest obtained from reference TRBV13 and TRBJ2-3, is as follows: AAGVIQSPRHLIKEKRETATLKCYPIPRHDTVYWYQQGPGQDPQFLISFYEKMQSDKGSIPDRFSAQQFSDYHSELNMSSLELGDSALYFCASSLEVSGDTQYFGPGTRLTVL.

CDR3 amino acids: CASMGNGNTEAFF. CDR3 coding DNA: TGTGCCAGCATGGGGAACGGGAACACTGAAGCTTTCTTT. The rearrangement uses TRBV7-9 and TRBJ1-1; D is undetermined. Looked up from germline, CDR1 is SEHNR and CDR2 is FQNEAQ (reference sequence). The CDR3 length is 13 residues. The germline V and J ends were trimmed by 7 bases and 1 base, with 10 bases remaining between them.

Of note for this clonotype: The junction shows a germline mismatch at one end, possibly a read error. The chain uses TRBV10-2 and TRBJ2-1; D gene ambiguous. This CDR3 spans 14 amino acids. From germline, CDR1 is WSHSY and CDR2 SAAADI. The CDR3 DNA follows: TGCGCAAGCACGGCATTGAGCTCCTACAATGAGCAGTTCTTC. This sequence encodes CASTALSSYNEQFF.

The J gene is TRBJ1-6, the V gene TRBV7-9; D possibly corresponds to TRBD1 (5 bases). Between the trimmed V and J ends, which lost 5 bases and 0 bases, there was a span of 5 bases. The length of the CDR3 is 14 residues. CDR1 is SEHNR and CDR2 is FQNEAQ in the germline V gene (reference sequence). The CDR3 spells CASSDSSYNSPLHF. The CDR3 DNA reads TGTGCCAGCAGCGACAGCTCCTATAATTCACCCCTCCACTTT.

This clonotype was counted a few times. The V gene is TRBV7-3, the J gene TRBJ2-3, with TRBD1 identical over 7 bases. V gave up 5 bases and J gave up 5 bases; unmatched junction bases: 7. CDR3 length: 14 residues. CDR1 is SGHTA and CDR2 is FQGTGA in the germline V gene. CDR3 protein: CASSQTGSGDTQYF. The DNA of the CDR3 is TGTGCCAGCAGCCAGACAGGGAGTGGAGATACGCAGTATTTT. Complete variable domain (other parts from reference TRBV7-3 and TRBJ2-3): GAGVSQTPSNKVTEKGKYVELRCDPISGHTALYWYRQSLGQGPEFLIYFQGTGAADDSGLPNDRFFAVRPEGSVSTLKIQRTERGDSAVYLCASSQTGSGDTQYFGPGTRLTVL.

In its sample, this clonotype was seen a few times. The chain combines TRBV15 with TRBJ2-7; D possibly corresponds to TRBD2 (5 bases). The CDR3 is made up of 14 amino acids. Germline V CDR1 and CDR2: LNHNV, YYDKDF (reference sequence). V dropped 0 bases and J dropped 3 bases, with 9 bases sitting between them. The CDR3 protein is CATSRDPGIYEQYF. The CDR3 nucleotides read TGTGCCACCAGCAGAGACCCGGGGATCTACGAGCAGTACTTC. The whole variable domain, remainder taken from reference TRBV15 and TRBJ2-7, is DAMVIQNPRYQVTQFGKPVTLSCSQTLNHNVMYWYQQKSSQAPKLLFHYYDKDFNNEADTPDNFQSRRPNTSFCFLDIRSPGLGDTAMYLCATSRDPGIYEQYFGPGTRLTVT.

The chain couples TRBV10-3 to TRBJ1-2; tentatively, D is TRBD1 (6 bases). The CDR3 spans 14 residues. CDR1 ENHRY and CDR2 SYGVKD come from the germline V gene. Deletions cut 5 bases from V and 8 bases from J, with 18 bases between. CDR3 in DNA: TGTGCCATCAGTCCTCAGGGACAAGGCATGGGCTACACCTTC. This codes for CAISPQGQGMGYTF.

This clonotype was seen only a few times. The chain recombines TRBV3-1 with TRBJ2-4, with no clear D. Germline V lookup: CDR1 LGHDT, CDR2 YNNKEL (reference sequence). This CDR3 is built from 13 residues. The germline V and J ends were trimmed by 6 bases and 8 bases, with 14 bases remaining between them. Here the CDR3 reads CASSRSAPDIQYF. The CDR3 DNA reads TGTGCCAGCAGTAGGAGCGCCCCGGACATTCAGTACTTC.

Many counts were recorded for this clonotype. The rearrangement joins TRBV5-1 to TRBJ2-1, with 7 bases aligning to TRBD1. With V trimmed by 4 bases and J by 7 bases, 5 bases remained unmatched. Germline CDR1 and CDR2: SGHRS and YFSETQ. CDR3 size: 13 residues. The CDR3 sequence is CASSVTGANEQFF. Written as DNA, the CDR3 is TGCGCCAGCAGCGTAACAGGGGCTAATGAGCAGTTCTTC.